The clone carrying this T cell receptor beta chain was counted between two and nine times. The V gene's germline CDR1 is SEHNR and CDR2 FQNEAQ (reference sequence). V gave up 6 bases and J gave up 4 bases; unmatched junction bases: 10. This CDR3 has 15 residues. This sample was included in a study of T-cell reconstitution after alpha-beta-depleted transplantation in children. Preparation of the TCRbeta library used unique molecular identifiers. TCRdb reprocessed the PCR reads via MiXCR and lists one record per CDR3 protein. The data hold some 500,000 distinct CDR3 sequences, with 15% to 20% observed a single time.

V and J are TRBV7-9 and TRBJ2-3, with TRBD1 identical over 7 bases. The source material was PBMCs from the stem cell graft donor, sampled from the stem cell graft. The TCR sequence derives from a human donor who donated a stem cell graft to a child with acute lymphoblastic leukemia. This CDR3 is CASRARDSQPDTQYF. DNA for the CDR3: TGTGCCAGCAGGGCAAGGGACAGCCAGCCAGATACGCAGTATTTT.